This T cell receptor beta chain was sequenced in a study of radiation and T cells in renal cell carcinoma. TCRdb's copy holds only in-frame clones and misses some; the assay was immunoSEQ multiplex PCR. Seen here are about 90,000 clones, around 83% observed once, and the top ten hold 6.5% to 8%. The time point was: blood 4 weeks post-SBRT, at nephrectomy. The treatment here: 15 Gy SBRT to primary tumor, nephrectomy 4 weeks later. Nephrectomy followed 15 Gy stereotactic body radiation by 4 weeks. The tumor was a clear cell renal cell carcinoma. This clone was counted between two and nine times. Germline CDR1 reads SQVTM; CDR2 reads ANQGSEA. V shed 7 bases and J shed 0 bases, with 10 bases lying between them. The CDR3 extends over 12 amino acids.

The chain is built from TRBV29-1 and TRBJ2-7; D is unclear. The material sequenced was blood, taken from a patient whose treatment included radiotherapy and nephrectomy. The receptor was isolated from a man aged 60-69 years with renal cell carcinoma. CDR3 in amino acids: CSATLDSYEQYF. CDR3 nucleotide sequence: TGCAGCGCTACACTGGACTCCTACGAGCAGTACTTC.